The 24 T cell receptor beta chains presented below share a single source sample, sequenced in a study of CXCR3-negative and CXCR3-positive naive CD8 T cells (dated by TCRdb to the late 2010s). No antigens are known for them. TCRdb names NextSeq 550 as the instrument used. The Human TCR Profiling Kit (MiLaboratory) was used to make UMI-labeled 5' RACE TRB cDNA libraries. One entry per CDR3 protein sequence results from the TCRdb reprocessing of the reads, with DNA left out. The record for this sample contains 95,000 to 100,000 distinct CDR3 sequences. The ten biggest clones cover about 1% of the sample. Results and caveats for the whole study, not just this receptor: Compared with CXCR3-negative naive cells, CXCR3-positive naive cells had TRB CDR3s with higher hydrophobicity (lower Kidera factor 4), lower energy, and higher strength and volume indices.

Specimen: naive CXCR3+ CD8+ T cells from blood. Explained via the paper, the cell subset or site label denotes: CD45RO-CCR7+CD27+CD95- naive CD8+ T cells expressing CXCR3 (TNR3+). These receptors were obtained from a human donor in good health. Some clones in this sample may be carry-over from other donors' samples.

This chain connects TRBV19 to TRBJ1-1. CDR1 and CDR2 (germline): LNHDA, SQIVND (reference sequence). This CDR3 contains 12 residues. CDR3 protein: CASREGNTEAFF.

This chain uses TRBV20-1 with TRBJ2-1; lacking DNA, the TRBD2 call made by TCRdb goes unchecked. Germline CDR1 is DFQATT and CDR2 is SNEGSKA (reference sequence). This CDR3 region has 15 residues. The CDR3 loop is CSANEAGTSYNEQFF.

V and J are TRBV7-9 and TRBJ2-2; the TCRdb call, TRBD2, lacks DNA for checking. CDR3 size: 16 residues. Germline-derived CDR1 and CDR2 are SEHNR and FQNEAQ (reference sequence). The CDR3 sequence is CASSSTPAVNTGELFF.

The CDR3: CASSLSNSFGYTF. This rearrangement joins TRBV5-1 to TRBJ1-2. Germline CDR1 SGHRS, CDR2 YFSETQ. The CDR3 runs 13 residues.

V is TRBV5-1 and J is TRBJ1-4. The CDR3 length is 17 residues. The V gene's germline CDR1 is SGHRS and CDR2 YFSETQ. This chain's CDR3 is CASSLDSSPVTNEKLFF. The full variable domain, with the rest looked up from reference TRBV5-1 and TRBJ1-4, is KAGVTQTPRYLIKTRGQQVTLSCSPISGHRSVSWYQQTPGQGLQFLFEYFSETQRNKGNFPGRFSGRQFSNSRSEMNVSTLELGDSALYLCASSLDSSPVTNEKLFFGSGTQLSVL.

The CDR3: CASSQDRGASYEQYF. The J gene is TRBJ2-7, the V gene TRBV4-3. Germline V CDR1 and CDR2: LGHNA, YSLEER. The CDR3 is 15 residues long.

The chain carries TRBV20-1 and TRBJ2-6. The CDR3 sequence is 12 residues long. CDR1 DFQATT and CDR2 SNEGSKA come from the germline V gene (reference sequence). The chain's CDR3 is CSASTGANVLTF.

The chain recombines TRBV19 with TRBJ1-3. The CDR3 has 14 amino acids. Germline V lookup: CDR1 LNHDA, CDR2 SQIVND (reference sequence). The CDR3 protein is CASNSQNSGNTIYF.

The V and J genes are TRBV4-2 and TRBJ2-2; TCRdb picks TRBD1, but there is no DNA to check that call. The germline CDR1 and CDR2 sequences are LGHNA and YNFKEQ. The CDR3 has 16 amino acids. CDR3: CASSAERDMAAGELFF.

This CDR3 is CSARTGGDYGYTF. The chain has TRBV20-1 and TRBJ1-2; the D call from TCRdb, TRBD1, cannot be confirmed without DNA. The CDR3 length is 13 residues. From germline, CDR1 is DFQATT and CDR2 SNEGSKA (reference sequence).

This sequence joins TRBV12-3 or TRBV12-4 and TRBJ2-3; TCRdb's D call, TRBD1, is unchecked because there is no DNA. The CDR3 extends over 14 amino acids. The CDR3 spells CASSTGDRSDTQYF.

The chain is built from TRBV10-3 and TRBJ2-2; TCRdb calls TRBD2, which cannot be checked without DNA. The germline V gene encodes CDR1 ENHRY and CDR2 SYGVKD. The CDR3 is 19 amino acids. This CDR3 reads CAISDLEWTSGVNTGELFF.

The J gene is TRBJ2-3, the V gene TRBV29-1; the D call of TRBD1 rests on TCRdb alone, since no DNA is present to check it. The length of the CDR3 is 16 residues. CDR1 is SQVTM, CDR2 ANQGSEA, per germline. This chain's CDR3 is CSVPKGQGSVTDTQYF.

The chain employs TRBV7-2 and TRBJ2-7; absent DNA, TCRdb's TRBD1 call cannot be checked. The CDR3 runs 15 residues. Germline CDR1 and CDR2: SGHTA and FQGNSA. CDR3 residues: CASSPWGGSSDEQYF.

V and J are TRBV29-1 and TRBJ2-1; TCRdb selects TRBD1, and the lack of DNA leaves this call unchecked. This CDR3 has 13 residues. CDR1 and CDR2 from the germline V gene are SQVTM and ANQGSEA. CDR3 amino acids: CSVAQGSQDEQFF.

The chain joins TRBV12-3 or TRBV12-4 to TRBJ2-3. This CDR3 region has 12 residues. The CDR3 here is CASSLRVYTQYF.

V is TRBV19 and J is TRBJ1-4; TCRdb's assignment of TRBD1 cannot be checked, as there is no DNA. The germline V gene encodes CDR1 LNHDA and CDR2 SQIVND (reference sequence). This CDR3 is 13 amino acids long. CDR3 sequence reads: CASPTGYNEKLFF.

The rearrangement joins TRBV7-9 to TRBJ2-1. CDR3 length equals 14 residues. Germline V gives CDR1 SEHNR, CDR2 FQNEAQ (reference sequence). CDR3 region: CASSHLQIANEQFF.

CDR3 in amino acids: CASSYPPGGSYQETQYF. The genes are TRBV6-6 and TRBJ2-5; TCRdb's D gene call, TRBD1, goes unchecked for lack of DNA. The CDR3 length is 17 residues. Germline CDR1 is MNHNY and CDR2 is SVGAGI (reference sequence).

The rearrangement joins TRBV7-6 to TRBJ1-1; without DNA, the TCRdb call of TRBD1 cannot be checked. CDR3 length equals 12 residues. The germline CDR1 and CDR2 sequences are SGHVS and FNYEAQ. The CDR3 sequence: CASPPGDTEAFF.

The V gene is TRBV19, the J gene TRBJ2-1. From germline, CDR1 is LNHDA and CDR2 SQIVND (reference sequence). The CDR3 covers 14 residues. The CDR3 region is CASSTGGSYNEQFF.

The J gene is TRBJ2-1, the V gene TRBV7-8; the TCRdb call, TRBD1, lacks DNA for checking. In germline, CDR1 is SGHVS, CDR2 FQNEAQ. This CDR3 comprises 15 residues. This chain's CDR3 is CASSLEGVSYNEQFF. The variable domain in full, with the rest retrieved from reference TRBV7-8 and TRBJ2-1, is GAGVSQSPRYKVAKRGQDVALRCDPISGHVSLFWYQQALGQGPEFLTYFQNEAQLDKSGLPSDRFFAERPEGSVSTLKIQRTQQEDSAVYLCASSLEGVSYNEQFFGPGTRLTVL.

J is TRBJ2-3 and V is TRBV29-1; TCRdb selects TRBD2, and the lack of DNA leaves this call unchecked. The length of the CDR3 is 18 residues. Germline-derived CDR1 and CDR2 are SQVTM and ANQGSEA. The CDR3 region is CSVEDPLPPRGGTDTQYF.

This chain links TRBV13 with TRBJ2-7; without DNA, the TCRdb call of TRBD2 cannot be checked. Germline V gives CDR1 PRHDT, CDR2 FYEKMQ (reference sequence). The CDR3 length is 13 residues. CDR3 sequence reads: CASSQGPSYEQYF.